Presented here are 10 T cell receptor beta chains from one specimen sequenced in a study of blood T cell repertoires in COVID-19. Profiling relied on immunoSEQ multiplex PCR, and the TCRdb table lists in-frame clones only, not all of them. The table lists approximately 240,000 clones, roughly 82% of them singletons. Sequencing was carried out using peripheral blood. These receptors all come from a woman of 80 years or more with active or convalescent COVID-19.

J is TRBJ2-2 and V is TRBV9; D possibly corresponds to TRBD1 (5 bases). Per germline, CDR1 SGDLS and CDR2 YYNGEE. The CDR3 covers 15 residues. Trimming pared 0 bases from V and 6 bases from J, leaving 12 bases between. CDR3 sequence: CASSVASGAPGELFF. Here the CDR3 DNA reads TGTGCCAGCAGCGTAGCTAGTGGGGCCCCCGGGGAGCTGTTTTTT. The variable domain in full, completed from reference TRBV9 and TRBJ2-2, reads DSGVTQTPKHLITATGQRVTLRCSPRSGDLSVYWYQQSLDQGLQFLIQYYNGEERAKGNILERFSAQQFPDLHSELNLSSLELGDSALYFCASSVASGAPGELFFGEGSRLTVL.

This rearrangement joins TRBV11-2 to TRBJ2-5; TRBD2 is a possible D gene (6 bases). The germline gives CDR1 SGHAT, CDR2 FQNNGV. The CDR3 runs to 14 residues. Deletions cut 5 bases from V and 0 bases from J, with 10 bases between. The CDR3 region has the DNA TGTGCCAGCAGCGTCGGGACTCACCAAGAGACCCAGTACTTC. Its protein is CASSVGTHQETQYF.

V usage is TRBV6-2 or TRBV6-3 and J usage is TRBJ2-6; D is possibly TRBD1 (5 bases). V lost 2 bases and J 2 bases, leaving 19 bases between the germline ends. The CDR3 sequence is 19 residues long. The germline V gene encodes CDR1 MNHEY and CDR2 SVGEGT. The CDR3 protein is CASSYVGSGRGTGANVLTF. CDR3 coding DNA: TGTGCCAGCAGTTACGTAGGATCTGGAAGGGGCACTGGGGCCAACGTCCTGACTTTC.

The V call is TRBV18, the J call TRBJ1-1; 8 positions match TRBD1. The CDR3 loop spans 15 amino acids. Trimming took 0 bases from V and 6 from J; bases not matched to a gene: 6. Germline lookup yields CDR1 KGHSH and CDR2 LQKENI. This CDR3 reads CASSPPGQAYAEAFF. The CDR3 bases are TGTGCCAGCTCACCACCGGGACAGGCATACGCTGAAGCTTTCTTT.

The CDR3: CASTPNWGDPYGYTF. CDR3 DNA sequence: TGTGCCAGCACCCCTAACTGGGGGGACCCTTATGGCTACACCTTC. The chain links TRBV3-1 (or the pseudogene TRBV3-2) to TRBJ1-2; TRBD1 might be the D (5 bases). This CDR3 is 15 amino acids long. The V end was cut by 7 bases, the J end by 5 bases, with 20 bases between. Germline V lookup: CDR1 LGHDT, CDR2 YNNKEL (reference sequence).

The chain couples TRBV6-1 to TRBJ1-4; 8 bases are shared with TRBD1. From germline, CDR1 is MNHNS and CDR2 SASEGT. Unmatched junction bases numbered 8, after V lost 3 bases and J lost 11 bases. The CDR3 length is 14 residues. CDR3 coding DNA: TGTGCCAGCAGTGATAGCCACAGGGGGGGTAAACTGTTTTTT. It is translated as CASSDSHRGGKLFF.

J is TRBJ1-1 and V is TRBV7-2; 8 bases agree with TRBD1. J gave up 4 bases and V 2 bases, and 3 bases lay outside the gene matches. Germline CDR1 SGHTA, CDR2 FQGNSA. CDR3 length: 14 residues. CDR3 amino acids: CASSLQGASTEAFF. CDR3 DNA sequence: TGTGCCAGCAGCTTACAGGGGGCAAGCACTGAAGCTTTCTTT.

The V and J genes are TRBV29-1 and TRBJ2-3; D might be TRBD1 (7 bases). From germline, CDR1 is SQVTM and CDR2 ANQGSEA. This CDR3 spans 15 amino acids. The ends were cut back, 7 bases at V and 5 bases at J, with 22 bases in the middle. CDR3: CSGWVRGGGVDTQYF. In nucleotides, the CDR3 is TGCAGCGGATGGGTTAGAGGGGGCGGGGTAGATACGCAGTATTTT.

The chain has TRBV5-4 and TRBJ2-7; 8 bases align to TRBD2. With 4 bases clipped from V and 4 bases from J, the junction kept 10 bases outside the gene matches. The germline V gene encodes CDR1 SGHNT and CDR2 YYREEE (reference sequence). This CDR3 contains 15 residues. CDR3 amino acids: CASSVYDGGGYEQYF. As DNA, the CDR3 is TGTGCCAGCAGCGTGTACGACGGGGGGGGATACGAGCAGTACTTC.

This rearrangement joins TRBV6-1 to TRBJ1-1, with TRBD1 matching over 7 bases. The V gene end was trimmed by 1 base and the J gene end by 5 bases; junction bases not matched to a gene: 4. Per the germline V gene, CDR1 is MNHNS and CDR2 is SASEGT. The length of the CDR3 is 14 residues. CDR3 protein: CASSEGQGQTEAFF. The DNA for the CDR3 is TGTGCCAGCAGTGAAGGACAGGGCCAAACTGAAGCTTTCTTT.